This TCR beta chain was captured in a study of tumor-infiltrating lymphocytes in oesophageal squamous cell carcinoma. TCRdb fed the PCR reads into MiXCR, producing one record per CDR3 protein. The sample lists about 20,000 distinct CDR3 sequences; more than 40% were seen once. This clonotype has a single count. The germline gives CDR1 SGHAT, CDR2 FQNNGV. The CDR3 contains 12 residues. V was trimmed by 0 bases and J by 7 bases, leaving 3 bases between them. This chain connects TRBV11-2 to TRBJ2-2; D is ambiguous. Sequencing was performed on normal esophageal tissue next to the tumor. This sequence was found in a male donor with esophageal squamous cell carcinoma. CDR3 in DNA: TGTGCCAGCAGCTTAGAAGTCGGGGAGCTGTTTTTT. Translating it yields CASSLEVGELFF.